This paragraph covers one TCR beta chain sequence. Antigen specificity is unknown. The entry originates in a study of T cells in localized non-small cell lung cancer. General observations from the study: Median detection of top 100 tumor clones in adjacent lung was under 75 clones. Prolonged overall survival went with higher T cell density in the blood.

Libraries were prepared by immunoSEQ multiplex PCR; TCRdb keeps only in-frame clonotypes and omits some of them. The table shows about 46,000 clones, with about 76% occurring only once. With 4 bases removed from V and 4 bases from J, the gap between germline ends came to 6 bases. Germline V gene data show CDR1 as SGHNT and CDR2 as YYREEE (reference sequence). This CDR3 is built from 12 residues. The rearrangement joins TRBV5-4 to TRBJ2-1, with a tentative D call TRBD1 (5 bases). The material was peripheral blood mononuclear cells, obtained before any cancer treatment. The source of this sequence is a man between 40 and 69 years old with stage III lung adenocarcinoma. The CDR3 region is CASSGAYNEQFF. CDR3 bases: TGTGCCAGCAGCGGGGCTTACAATGAGCAGTTCTTC.